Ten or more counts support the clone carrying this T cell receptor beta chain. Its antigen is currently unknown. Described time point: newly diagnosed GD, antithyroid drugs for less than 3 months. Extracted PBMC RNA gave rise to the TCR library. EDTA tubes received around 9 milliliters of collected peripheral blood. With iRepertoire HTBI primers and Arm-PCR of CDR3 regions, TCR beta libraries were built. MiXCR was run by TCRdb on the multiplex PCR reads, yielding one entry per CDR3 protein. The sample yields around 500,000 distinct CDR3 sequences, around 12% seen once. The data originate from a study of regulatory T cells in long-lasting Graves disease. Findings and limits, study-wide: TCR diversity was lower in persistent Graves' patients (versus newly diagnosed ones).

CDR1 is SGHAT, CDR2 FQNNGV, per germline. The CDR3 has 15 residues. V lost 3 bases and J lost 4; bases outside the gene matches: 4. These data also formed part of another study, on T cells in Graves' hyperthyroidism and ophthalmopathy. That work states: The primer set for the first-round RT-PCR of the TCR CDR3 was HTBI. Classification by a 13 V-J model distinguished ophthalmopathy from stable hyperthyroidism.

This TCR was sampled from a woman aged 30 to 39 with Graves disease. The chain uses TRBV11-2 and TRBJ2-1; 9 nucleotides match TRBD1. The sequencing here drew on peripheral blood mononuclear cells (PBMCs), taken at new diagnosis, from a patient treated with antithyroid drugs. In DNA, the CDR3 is TGTGCCAGCAGCTTCTCGACAGGGGGGTACAATGAGCAGTTCTTC. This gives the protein CASSFSTGGYNEQFF.